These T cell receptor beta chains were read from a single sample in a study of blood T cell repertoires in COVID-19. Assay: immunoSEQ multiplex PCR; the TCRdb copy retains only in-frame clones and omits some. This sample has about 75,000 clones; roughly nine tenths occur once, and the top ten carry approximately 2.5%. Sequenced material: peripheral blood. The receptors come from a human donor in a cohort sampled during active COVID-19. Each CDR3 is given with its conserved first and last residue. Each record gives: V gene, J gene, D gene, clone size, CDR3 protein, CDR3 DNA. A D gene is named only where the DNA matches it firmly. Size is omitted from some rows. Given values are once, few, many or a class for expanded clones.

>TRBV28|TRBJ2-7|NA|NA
CASSTPRKSSYEQYF
TGTGCCAGCAGCACCCCCAGAAAAAGCTCCTACGAGCAGTACTTC
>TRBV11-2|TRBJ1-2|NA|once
CASSLERGPNYGYTF
TGTGCCAGCAGCCTCGAGCGGGGCCCTAACTATGGCTACACCTTC
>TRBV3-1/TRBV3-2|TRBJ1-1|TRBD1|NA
CASSQEWGQGAAFF
TGTGCCAGCAGCCAAGAATGGGGACAGGGTGCAGCTTTCTTT
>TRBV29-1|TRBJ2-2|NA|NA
CSARSLVDTGELFF
TGCAGCGCCCGAAGCCTAGTGGATACCGGGGAGCTGTTTTTT
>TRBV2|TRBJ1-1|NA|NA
CASSLGQLNTEAFF
TGTGCCAGCAGTTTGGGGCAGCTGAACACTGAAGCTTTCTTT
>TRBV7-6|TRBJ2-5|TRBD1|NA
CASSLTGPQETQYF
TGTGCCAGCAGCTTGACAGGGCCCCAAGAGACCCAGTACTTC
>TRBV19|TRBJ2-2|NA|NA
CASSRAGLNTGELFF
TGTGCCAGTAGTAGGGCAGGCCTTAACACCGGGGAGCTGTTTTTT
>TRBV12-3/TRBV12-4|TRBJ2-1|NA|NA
CASSFSDEQFF
TGTGCCAGCAGTTTTTCCGATGAGCAGTTCTTC
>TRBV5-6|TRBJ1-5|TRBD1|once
CASSIGTVRGAPQHF
TGTGCCAGCAGCATCGGGACAGTCAGGGGCGCGCCCCAGCATTTT
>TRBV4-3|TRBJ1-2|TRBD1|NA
CASSQATGGRRGYTF
TGCGCCAGCAGCCAGGCGACAGGGGGCCGGCGTGGCTACACCTTC
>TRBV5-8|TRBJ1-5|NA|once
CASSSRSAQHF
TGTGCCAGCAGCTCCCGGTCGGCCCAGCATTTT
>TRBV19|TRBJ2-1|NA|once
CASSTEASLPWNEQFF
TGTGCCAGTAGTACGGAAGCTAGCCTACCTTGGAATGAGCAGTTCTTC
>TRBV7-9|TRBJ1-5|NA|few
CASSLGSQPQHF
TGTGCCAGCAGCTTGGGGAGCCAGCCCCAGCATTTT
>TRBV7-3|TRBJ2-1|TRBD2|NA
CASSLGTSGNEQFF
TGTGCCAGCAGCTTAGGGACTAGCGGGAATGAGCAGTTCTTC
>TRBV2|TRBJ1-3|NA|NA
CASTTGISGNTIYF
TGTGCCAGCACTACAGGGATTTCTGGAAACACCATATATTTT
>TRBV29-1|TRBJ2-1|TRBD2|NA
CSVEFRAGGGNEQFF
TGCAGCGTTGAATTTAGAGCGGGAGGGGGCAATGAGCAGTTCTTC
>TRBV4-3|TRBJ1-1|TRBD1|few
CASSQDGPGGLNTEAFF
TGCGCCAGCAGCCAAGATGGGCCAGGGGGCCTGAACACTGAAGCTTTCTTT
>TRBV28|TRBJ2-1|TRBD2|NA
CASSFGTSGRNEQFF
TGTGCCAGCAGTTTCGGGACTAGCGGGAGAAATGAGCAGTTCTTC
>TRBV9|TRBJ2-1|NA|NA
CASSVLAHNEQFF
TGTGCCAGCAGCGTACTGGCCCACAATGAGCAGTTCTTC
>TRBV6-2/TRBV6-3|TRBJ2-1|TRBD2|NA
CASSYLAGTYNEQFF
TGTGCCAGCAGTTACCTAGCGGGAACCTACAATGAGCAGTTCTTC
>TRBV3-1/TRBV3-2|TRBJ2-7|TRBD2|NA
CASAGLAGNEQYF
TGTGCCAGCGCGGGACTAGCGGGAAACGAGCAGTACTTC
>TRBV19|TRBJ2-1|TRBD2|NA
CASTKYPARTSGRDNEQFF
TGTGCCAGTACGAAATACCCAGCCCGGACTAGCGGGAGAGACAATGAGCAGTTCTTC
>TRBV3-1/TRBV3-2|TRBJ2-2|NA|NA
CASSRGIRDTGELFF
TGTGCCAGCAGCCGAGGAATCAGGGACACCGGGGAGCTGTTTTTT
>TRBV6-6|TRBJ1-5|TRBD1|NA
CASQPGQSNQPQHF
TGTGCCAGCCAACCGGGACAGAGCAATCAGCCCCAGCATTTT
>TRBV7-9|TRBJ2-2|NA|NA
CASSYRVVDTGELFF
TGTGCCAGCAGCTACCGGGTCGTGGACACCGGGGAGCTGTTTTTT
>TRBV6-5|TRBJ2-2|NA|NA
CASKPLGPGELFF
TGTGCCAGCAAACCCTTGGGGCCCGGGGAGCTGTTTTTT
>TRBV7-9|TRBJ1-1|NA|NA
CASSIYREGNTEAFF
TGTGCCAGCAGCATCTACAGGGAAGGGAACACTGAAGCTTTCTTT
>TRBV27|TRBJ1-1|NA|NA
CASSLSRRGLRFEDTEAFF
TGTGCCAGCAGTTTATCCCGAAGGGGTTTAAGGTTTGAGGACACTGAAGCTTTCTTT
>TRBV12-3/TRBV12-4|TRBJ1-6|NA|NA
CASSSHGGGPLHF
TGTGCCAGCAGTAGCCACGGGGGGGGGCCCCTCCACTTT
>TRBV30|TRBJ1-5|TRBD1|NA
CAWGAGGDQPQHF
TGTGCCTGGGGGGCAGGGGGCGATCAGCCCCAGCATTTT
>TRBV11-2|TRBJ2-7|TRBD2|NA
CASSSGLDTYEQYF
TGTGCCAGCAGCTCAGGACTAGACACCTACGAGCAGTACTTC
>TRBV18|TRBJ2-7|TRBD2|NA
CASSPPGLAGMGEQYF
TGTGCCAGCTCACCACCGGGACTAGCGGGAATGGGGGAGCAGTACTTC
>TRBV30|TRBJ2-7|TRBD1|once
CAWDTGASYEQYF
TGTGCCTGGGATACAGGGGCCTCCTACGAGCAGTACTTC
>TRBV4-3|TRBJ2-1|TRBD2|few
CASSRLAGVLNEQFF
TGCGCCAGCAGCCGTCTAGCGGGAGTTCTGAATGAGCAGTTCTTC
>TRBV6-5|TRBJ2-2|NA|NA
CASRRDINTGELFF
TGTGCCAGCAGAAGGGACATCAACACCGGGGAGCTGTTTTTT
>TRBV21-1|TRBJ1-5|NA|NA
CASRDVALNDLRGGDQPQHF
TGTGCCAGCAGGGACGTGGCCCTAAACGATCTGAGGGGGGGGGATCAGCCCCAGCATTTT
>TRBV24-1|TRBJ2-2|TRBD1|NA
CATSDTSQGATGELFF
TGTGCCACCAGTGATACTTCACAGGGGGCAACCGGGGAGCTGTTTTTT
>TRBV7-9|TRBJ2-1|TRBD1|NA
CASSSVTGGSNEQFF
TGTGCCAGCAGCTCAGTGACAGGGGGCAGCAATGAGCAGTTCTTC
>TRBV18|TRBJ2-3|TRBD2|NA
CASSPVAGAADTQYF
TGTGCCAGCTCACCGGTGGCGGGAGCGGCAGATACGCAGTATTTT
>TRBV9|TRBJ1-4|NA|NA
CASSPAEGHSYEKLFF
TGTGCCAGCAGCCCCGCCGAGGGACACTCGTATGAAAAACTGTTTTTT
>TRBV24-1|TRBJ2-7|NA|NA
CATGRGGDEQYF
TGTGCCACCGGCAGGGGTGGGGACGAGCAGTACTTC
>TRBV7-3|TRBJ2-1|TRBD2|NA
CASSHIAGGPDNEQFF
TGTGCCAGCAGCCATATAGCGGGAGGGCCCGATAATGAGCAGTTCTTC
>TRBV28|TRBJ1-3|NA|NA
CASSFRGLSGNTIYF
TGTGCCAGCAGCTTTAGAGGTCTCTCTGGAAACACCATATATTTT
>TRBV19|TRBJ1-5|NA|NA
CASSIDRVSNQPQHF
TGTGCCAGTAGTATAGATCGAGTTAGCAATCAGCCCCAGCATTTT
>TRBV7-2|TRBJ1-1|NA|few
CASSGRQTNTEAFF
TGTGCCAGCAGCGGGCGACAGACGAACACTGAAGCTTTCTTT
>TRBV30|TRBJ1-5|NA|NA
CAWSVLGQPQHF
TGTGCCTGGAGTGTACTAGGTCAGCCCCAGCATTTT
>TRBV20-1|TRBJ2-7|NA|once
CSASLAAPHYEQYF
TGCAGTGCTAGTCTGGCTGCCCCCCACTACGAGCAGTACTTC
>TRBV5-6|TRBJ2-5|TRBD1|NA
CASSLVGGRETQYF
TGTGCCAGCAGCTTGGTAGGGGGCCGGGAGACCCAGTACTTC
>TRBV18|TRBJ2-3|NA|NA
CASSPPRRGPTDTQYF
TGTGCCAGCTCACCACCGAGGAGGGGACCCACAGATACGCAGTATTTT
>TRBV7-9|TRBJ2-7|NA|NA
CASSLGTVTEQYF
TGTGCCAGCAGCTTAGGGACAGTTACGGAGCAGTACTTC
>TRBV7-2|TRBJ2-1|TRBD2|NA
CASSTPGLAGLNEQFF
TGTGCCAGCAGCACCCCGGGACTAGCGGGGCTCAATGAGCAGTTCTTC
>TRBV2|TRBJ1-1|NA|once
CASRPGWGMNTEAFF
TGTGCCAGCAGGCCGGGATGGGGAATGAACACTGAAGCTTTCTTT
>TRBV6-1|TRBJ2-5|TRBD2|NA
CASSEAGGGVETQYF
TGTGCCAGCAGTGAAGCGGGGGGGGGAGTTGAGACCCAGTACTTC